The text below deals with one TCR beta chain. Trimming took off 8 bases at V and 0 bases at J, with 16 bases between the two ends. Germline V gene lookup returns CDR1 SGHTA and CDR2 FQGNSA. CDR3 length: 15 amino acids. This sample is part of a study of blood T cell repertoires in COVID-19. Study-level information: There were acute and convalescent COVID-19 samples, and they came from the United States, Italy and Spain. Sources were T cells, B-cell-depleted T cells, or PBMCs; the material itself was cDNA or gDNA.

Original analysis: Researchers report that nucleated cell counts were estimated from reference gene primer amplification. The protocol was immunoSEQ multiplex PCR, while the TCRdb copy is restricted to in-frame clones and leaves out a portion. The DNA gave D and trimming, while V, J and clone size come from that table. The repertoire holds about 160,000 clones, approximately 84% seen once, with roughly 1% in the top ten. The sequence came from a man in his forties or fifties with acute or convalescent COVID-19. The chain recombines TRBV7-2 with TRBJ1-1; D is unclear. The sample taken for sequencing was peripheral blood. The CDR3 bases are TGTGCCAGCTCCCCGGGGTCTCTGATGAACACTGAAGCTTTCTTT. Its translation: CASSPGSLMNTEAFF.